This TCR beta chain stems from a study of human T cells and chemical hapten exposure. Study-wide context: In the roughly 25-week study, patients were dosed weekly with diphenylcyclopropenone on the scalp throughout.

TCRdb re-analysed the RACE reads in MiXCR, keeping a single row per CDR3 protein. The sample lists 71,000 or so distinct CDR3 sequences; approximately 9.4% were seen once. The time point is: patch test 1, 2 weeks after DPC sensitization. The treatment: therapeutic diphenylcyclopropenone sensitization with weekly scalp DPC. Blood draws came first, before each patch test. The donor pool consisted of alopecia patients aged 18 to 70 years, considered suitable for DPC. Remarks on this clonotype: The antigen remains unidentified.

The germline V gene has CDR1 MGHRA and CDR2 YSYEKL. This CDR3 comprises 19 residues. V lost 0 bases and J lost 5; bases outside the gene matches: 16. The study, taken as a whole, reports: No change in TCRs above 1 in 1000 frequency was produced by DPC sensitization.

The sample here was whole blood, taken in connection with sensitization to the hapten diphenylcyclopropenone (DPC). The clonotype comes from a middle-aged woman with alopecia areata. Some clones in this sample may be carry-over from other donors' samples. The V call is TRBV4-1, the J call TRBJ1-2, with 9 bases fitting TRBD1. In DNA form, the CDR3 reads TGCGCCAGCAGCCAAGAAGAGACGAGGACAGGGGTTAATAAGTATGGCTACACCTTC. Amino acids: CASSQEETRTGVNKYGYTF.